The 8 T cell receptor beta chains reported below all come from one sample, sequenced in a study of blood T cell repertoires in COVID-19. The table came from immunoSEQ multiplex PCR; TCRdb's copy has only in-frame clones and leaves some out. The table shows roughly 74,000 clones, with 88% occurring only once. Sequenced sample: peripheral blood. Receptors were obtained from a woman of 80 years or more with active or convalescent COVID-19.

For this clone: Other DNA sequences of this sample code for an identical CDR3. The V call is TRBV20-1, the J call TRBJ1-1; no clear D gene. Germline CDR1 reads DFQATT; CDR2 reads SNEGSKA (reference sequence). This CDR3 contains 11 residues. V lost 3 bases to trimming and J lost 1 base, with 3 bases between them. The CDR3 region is CSASGNTEAFF. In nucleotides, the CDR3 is TGCAGTGCTAGCGGGAACACTGAAGCTTTCTTT.

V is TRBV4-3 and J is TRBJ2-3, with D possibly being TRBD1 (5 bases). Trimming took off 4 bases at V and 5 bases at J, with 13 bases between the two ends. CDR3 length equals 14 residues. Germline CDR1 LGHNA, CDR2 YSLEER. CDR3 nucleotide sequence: TGCGCCAGCAGCCTGAAGGGGTGGGGAGATACGCAGTATTTT. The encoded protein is CASSLKGWGDTQYF.

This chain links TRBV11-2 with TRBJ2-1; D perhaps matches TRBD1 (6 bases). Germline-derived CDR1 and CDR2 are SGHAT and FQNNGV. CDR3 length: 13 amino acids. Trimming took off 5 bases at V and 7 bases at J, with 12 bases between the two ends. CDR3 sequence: CASSLGTGNEQFF. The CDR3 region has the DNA TGTGCCAGCAGCCTAGGCACAGGGAATGAGCAGTTCTTC.

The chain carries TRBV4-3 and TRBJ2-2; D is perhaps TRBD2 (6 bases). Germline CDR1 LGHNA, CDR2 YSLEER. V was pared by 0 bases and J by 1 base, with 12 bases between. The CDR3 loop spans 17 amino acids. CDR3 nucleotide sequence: TGCGCCAGCAGCCAAGAGGTTGTAGCGGTGAACACCGGGGAGCTGTTTTTT. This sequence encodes CASSQEVVAVNTGELFF.

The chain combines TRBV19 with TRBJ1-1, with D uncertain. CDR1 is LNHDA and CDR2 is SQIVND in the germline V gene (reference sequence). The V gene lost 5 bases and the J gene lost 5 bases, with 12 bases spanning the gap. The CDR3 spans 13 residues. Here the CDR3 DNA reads TGTGCCAGTAGTGCAAGCCTCGGGACTGAAGCTTTCTTT. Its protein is CASSASLGTEAFF.

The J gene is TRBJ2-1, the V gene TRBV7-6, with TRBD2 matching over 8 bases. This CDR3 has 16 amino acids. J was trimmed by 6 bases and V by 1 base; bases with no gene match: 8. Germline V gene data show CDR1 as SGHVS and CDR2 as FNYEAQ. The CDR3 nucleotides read TGTGCCAGCAGCTTAGTTGCTAGCGGGCCCCTCAATGAGCAGTTCTTC. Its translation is CASSLVASGPLNEQFF.

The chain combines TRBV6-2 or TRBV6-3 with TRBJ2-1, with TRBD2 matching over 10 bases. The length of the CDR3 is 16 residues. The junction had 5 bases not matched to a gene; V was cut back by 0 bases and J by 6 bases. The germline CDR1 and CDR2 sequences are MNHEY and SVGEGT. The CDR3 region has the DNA TGTGCCAGCAGTTACTCAGACCTAGCGGGAGCCAATGAGCAGTTCTTC. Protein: CASSYSDLAGANEQFF.

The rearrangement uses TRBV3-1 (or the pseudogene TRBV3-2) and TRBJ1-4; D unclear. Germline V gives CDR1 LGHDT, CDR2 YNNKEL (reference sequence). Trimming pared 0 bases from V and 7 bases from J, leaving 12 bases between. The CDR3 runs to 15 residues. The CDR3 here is CASSQDFGWSEKLFF. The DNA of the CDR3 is TGTGCCAGCAGCCAAGATTTCGGGTGGAGTGAAAAACTGTTTTTT.